Following are 12 T cell receptor beta chains from one sample sequenced in a study of blood T cell repertoires in COVID-19. TCRdb's copy holds only in-frame clones and misses some; the assay was immunoSEQ multiplex PCR. The profile shows about 300,000 clones, 75% to 95% of them singletons. The sample consisted of PBMCs or T cells enriched from blood (not recorded which). The receptors shown here come from a young woman who had recovered from COVID-19.

CDR3 DNA: TGTGCCAGCAGCCCAGATACGGGACTAGCGGGAAGGGACTCAGATACGCAGTATTTT. Residues: CASSPDTGLAGRDSDTQYF. The chain employs TRBV5-4 and TRBJ2-3; 13 bases are a match to TRBD2. The CDR3 has 19 amino acids. The germline V gene encodes CDR1 SGHNT and CDR2 YYREEE (reference sequence). With V trimmed by 4 bases and J by 4 bases, 15 bases remained unmatched.

V and J are TRBV19 and TRBJ1-6; no firm D call. Germline loops: CDR1 LNHDA, CDR2 SQIVND (reference sequence). V lost 2 bases and J 5 bases, leaving 10 bases between the germline ends. This CDR3 contains 15 residues. This CDR3 is CASSILGLDNSPLHF. The DNA for the CDR3 is TGTGCCAGTAGTATACTAGGATTGGATAATTCACCCCTCCACTTT.

CDR3: CASSEVATYNSPLHF. CDR3 DNA sequence: TGTGCCAGCAGTGAGGTAGCCACCTATAATTCACCCCTCCACTTT. V gene TRBV6-1 combines with J gene TRBJ1-6; D remains unclear. The CDR3 is 15 residues long. The germline V gene has CDR1 MNHNS and CDR2 SASEGT. V was clipped by 3 bases and J by 2 bases, with 8 bases between them.

The rearrangement joins TRBV19 to TRBJ2-6; TRBD1 matches at 11 bases. The germline V gene has CDR1 LNHDA and CDR2 SQIVND (reference sequence). The CDR3 extends over 17 amino acids. The V and J ends lost 7 bases and 2 bases, in that order; junction bases with no gene match: 7. The CDR3 spells CASKHRDRGAGANVLTF. The CDR3 DNA sequence: TGTGCCAGTAAACACCGGGACAGGGGGGCTGGGGCCAACGTCCTGACTTTC.

This sequence joins TRBV9 and TRBJ1-2; 9 nucleotides match TRBD1. The V gene's germline CDR1 is SGDLS and CDR2 YYNGEE. The CDR3 runs to 16 residues. V was clipped by 3 bases and J by 4 bases; unmatched bases: 10. The CDR3 region is CASSDMPDRGIYGYTF. The CDR3 DNA is TGTGCCAGCAGCGATATGCCGGACAGGGGAATCTATGGCTACACCTTC.

This chain uses TRBV28 with TRBJ2-1; unclear D gene. Germline loops: CDR1 MDHEN, CDR2 SYDVKM. The V gene lost 3 bases and the J gene lost 5 bases, with 5 bases spanning the gap. The CDR3 extends over 12 amino acids. The CDR3 DNA reads TGTGCCAGCAGTTTTCAAAACAATGAGCAGTTCTTC. It is translated as CASSFQNNEQFF. Supplemented by reference TRBV28 and TRBJ2-1, the full variable domain reads DVKVTQSSRYLVKRTGEKVFLECVQDMDHENMFWYRQDPGLGLRLIYFSYDVKMKEKGDIPEGYSVSREKKERFSLILESASTNQTSMYLCASSFQNNEQFFGPGTRLTVL.

The chain is built from TRBV21-1 and TRBJ2-3; the table names TRBD1, a call not compared with the DNA. TRBV21-1 is an annotated pseudogene. The CDR3 is 15 amino acids. Written as DNA, the CDR3 is TGTGCCAGGACAGGGACTCCTGTAAGCACAGATACGCAGTATTTT. Residues: CARTGTPVSTDTQYF.

This chain joins TRBV18 and TRBJ1-4, with 9 nucleotides matching TRBD1. The CDR3 totals 16 residues. The germline V gene encodes CDR1 KGHSH and CDR2 LQKENI. Trimming took 6 bases from V and 6 from J; bases not matched to a gene: 11. CDR3 residues: CASSAGGTGGHEKLFF. The CDR3 nucleotides are TGTGCCAGCTCCGCAGGAGGAACAGGGGGCCATGAAAAACTGTTTTTT. Full variable domain (missing parts from reference TRBV18 and TRBJ1-4): NAGVMQNPRHLVRRRGQEARLRCSPMKGHSHVYWYRQLPEEGLKFMVYLQKENIIDESGMPKERFSAEFPKEGPSILRIQQVVRGDSAAYFCASSAGGTGGHEKLFFGSGTQLSVL.

This chain uses TRBV2 with TRBJ2-2; 11 nucleotides agree with TRBD1. The CDR3 runs 15 residues. The V and J ends lost 8 bases and 5 bases, in that order; junction bases with no gene match: 7. CDR1 and CDR2 (germline): SNHLY, FYNNEI. CDR3 bases: TGTGCCAGCTTGGGACAGGGGGTGAGGACCGGGGAGCTGTTTTTT. The encoded protein is CASLGQGVRTGELFF.

This clone appeared once. The chain joins TRBV7-3 to TRBJ2-3, with 13 bases matching TRBD2. The V and J ends lost 4 bases and 2 bases, in that order; junction bases with no gene match: 3. Germline CDR1 is SGHTA and CDR2 is FQGTGA. This CDR3 has 16 residues. CDR3 sequence: CASSSGTSGNTDTQYF. CDR3 in DNA: TGTGCCAGCAGCTCCGGGACTAGCGGGAACACAGATACGCAGTATTTT.

The chain combines TRBV27 with TRBJ2-1; 8 bases agree with TRBD2. Looked up from germline, CDR1 is MNHEY and CDR2 is SMNVEV (reference sequence). The trim removed 3 bases at V and 4 bases at J, leaving 2 bases unmatched. The CDR3 has 14 amino acids. This chain's CDR3 is CASSLREAYNEQFF. DNA of the CDR3: TGTGCCAGCAGTTTGCGGGAGGCGTACAATGAGCAGTTCTTC.

The chain joins TRBV18 to TRBJ1-6; 9 positions match TRBD1. From germline, CDR1 is KGHSH and CDR2 LQKENI. The CDR3 runs to 14 residues. J gave up 9 bases and V 6 bases, and 6 bases lay outside the gene matches. The CDR3 nucleotides are TGTGCCAGCTCGCCGGGACAGGGATCTTCACCCCTCCACTTT. Translation: CASSPGQGSSPLHF. Full variable domain (rest looked up from reference TRBV18 and TRBJ1-6): NAGVMQNPRHLVRRRGQEARLRCSPMKGHSHVYWYRQLPEEGLKFMVYLQKENIIDESGMPKERFSAEFPKEGPSILRIQQVVRGDSAAYFCASSPGQGSSPLHFGNGTRLTVT.